The 21 T cell receptor beta chains given below trace back to one sample, sequenced in a study of T cell repertoires in cytomegalovirus infection. MiXCR, run by TCRdb on the reads, gives a single entry per CDR3 protein. The sample yields about 770,000 distinct CDR3 sequences, 25% to 30% seen once. These receptors have no known antigen. The specimen comprised cultured CD8+ T cells from PBMCs, sampled from culture after CMV antigen stimulation. Receptor source: a human donor in good health (CMV status not recorded). Some clones in this sample may be carry-over from other donors' samples.

This clonotype was observed a few times. J is TRBJ1-6 and V is TRBV6-6; 7 positions match TRBD1. Unmatched junction bases numbered 3, after V lost 0 bases and J lost 7 bases. CDR3 length: 15 residues. The germline V gene encodes CDR1 MNHNY and CDR2 SVGAGI (reference sequence). The CDR3 bases are TGTGCCAGCAGTTACTCCGGGGACAGCAATTCACCCCTCCACTTT. Translation: CASSYSGDSNSPLHF.

The chain joins TRBV7-2 to TRBJ1-3; D not resolved. V lost 5 bases, J lost 5 bases, and 16 bases lay in between. The CDR3 length is 15 residues. Germline values: CDR1 SGHTA, CDR2 FQGNSA. The CDR3 spells CASSAEGGRRNTIYF. The CDR3 DNA follows: TGTGCCAGCAGCGCAGAGGGAGGGCGAAGAAACACCATATATTTT. The whole variable domain, filled in from reference TRBV7-2 and TRBJ1-3, reads GAGVSQSPSNKVTEKGKDVELRCDPISGHTALYWYRQSLGQGLEFLIYFQGNSAPDKSGLPSDRFSAERTGGSVSTLTIQRTQQEDSAVYLCASSAEGGRRNTIYFGEGSWLTVV.

This clonotype was recorded a few times. CDR3 region: CASSSGGGGEYNEQFF. The CDR3 DNA sequence: TGTGCCAGCAGCTCAGGGGGTGGGGGAGAGTACAATGAGCAGTTCTTC. The V call is TRBV7-9, the J call TRBJ2-1, with TRBD1 identical over 7 bases. The CDR3 covers 16 residues. Trimming at V came to 4 bases and at J to 4 bases, leaving 10 bases not matched to a gene. CDR1 is SEHNR, CDR2 FQNEAQ, per germline (reference sequence).

This clonotype was observed at least ten times. The chain joins TRBV7-2 to TRBJ2-3, with D unclear. The CDR3 length is 14 residues. CDR1 is SGHTA and CDR2 is FQGNSA in the germline V gene. V was shortened by 1 base and J by 3 bases, with 8 bases between the two germline ends. The CDR3: CASSLDVGTDTQYF. The CDR3, as DNA: TGTGCCAGCAGCTTAGATGTGGGGACAGATACGCAGTATTTT.

The rearrangement links TRBV6-1 to TRBJ1-2; the D is unclear. The CDR3 spans 16 residues. Germline V gives CDR1 MNHNS, CDR2 SASEGT. Deletions cut 0 bases from V and 4 bases from J, with 15 bases between. The CDR3 loop reads CASSEARIKKLYGYTF. The CDR3 region has the DNA TGTGCCAGCAGTGAAGCCAGGATAAAAAAACTCTATGGCTACACCTTC.

This clonotype occurred a few times. The chain recombines TRBV14 with TRBJ2-1; TRBD2 matches 10 bases. This CDR3 contains 19 residues. Germline V gene sequence: CDR1 SGHDN, CDR2 FVKESK. Unmatched junction bases numbered 13, after V lost 4 bases and J lost 1 base. The CDR3 reads CASSPGWLAGDESYNEQFF. As DNA, the CDR3 is TGTGCCAGCAGCCCAGGGTGGCTAGCGGGGGACGAATCCTACAATGAGCAGTTCTTC. Combining the CDR3 with reference TRBV14 and TRBJ2-1 gives the whole variable domain EAGVTQFPSHSVIEKGQTVTLRCDPISGHDNLYWYRRVMGKEIKFLLHFVKESKQDESGMPNNRFLAERTGGTYSTLKVQPAELEDSGVYFCASSPGWLAGDESYNEQFFGPGTRLTVL.

This rearrangement joins TRBV5-1 to TRBJ1-1, with 8 bases that match TRBD1. The CDR3 length is 15 residues. With 2 bases clipped from V and 5 bases from J, the junction kept 8 bases outside the gene matches. Looked up from germline, CDR1 is SGHRS and CDR2 is YFSETQ. In DNA, the CDR3 is TGCGCCAGCAGCTTTGAGGGGACAGGTGGGACTGAAGCTTTCTTT. This gives the protein CASSFEGTGGTEAFF.

The genes are TRBV24-1 and TRBJ1-2; D remains unclear. The CDR3 loop spans 14 amino acids. V lost 0 bases and J lost 7, with 11 bases in between. The germline V gene encodes CDR1 KGHDR and CDR2 SFDVKD. CDR3 amino acids: CATSDLGFSGGYTF. CDR3 in DNA: TGTGCCACCAGTGATTTGGGGTTCTCAGGTGGCTACACCTTC.

The J gene is TRBJ1-2, the V gene TRBV5-5, with D uncertain. The CDR3 is 12 amino acids. CDR1 is SGHKS, CDR2 YYEKEE, per germline (reference sequence). V shed 6 bases and J shed 3 bases, with 9 bases lying between them. CDR3 in DNA: TGTGCCAGCACGGGTTCTGACTATGGCTACACCTTC. Translated, it gives CASTGSDYGYTF.

V gene TRBV13 combines with J gene TRBJ1-2; TRBD1 aligns across 7 bases. The V gene end was trimmed by 0 bases and the J gene end by 8 bases; junction bases not matched to a gene: 6. This CDR3 comprises 14 residues. Germline-derived CDR1 and CDR2 are PRHDT and FYEKMQ (reference sequence). The DNA of the CDR3 is TGTGCCAGCAGCTTAGGAGGGGGCGCGCGGGGCTACACCTTC. Its translation is CASSLGGGARGYTF.

The chain links TRBV5-4 to TRBJ1-1; a weak D match, TRBD1 (5 bases). Per the germline V gene, CDR1 is SGHNT and CDR2 is YYREEE (reference sequence). The CDR3 loop spans 14 amino acids. V was shortened by 6 bases and J by 4 bases, with 16 bases between the two germline ends. The CDR3 is CASTVDGGRTEAFF. The CDR3 nucleotides read TGTGCCAGCACCGTTGACGGGGGTCGCACTGAAGCTTTCTTT.

The rearrangement links TRBV5-6 to TRBJ2-7; no firm D call. Germline V gene sequence: CDR1 SGHDT, CDR2 YYEEEE. The ends were cut back, 2 bases at V and 0 bases at J, with 6 bases in the middle. There are 13 residues in the CDR3. In DNA form, the CDR3 reads TGTGCCAGCAGCTTCGGATTCTCCTACGAGCAGTACTTC. Translation gives CASSFGFSYEQYF.

The chain uses TRBV6-2 or TRBV6-3 and TRBJ1-5, with D tentatively TRBD1 (6 bases). The ends were cut back, 7 bases at V and 5 bases at J, with 12 bases in the middle. The CDR3 extends over 13 amino acids. Germline V gene lookup returns CDR1 MNHEY and CDR2 SVGEGT. In DNA form, the CDR3 reads TGTGCCAGCACACACAGGGAGTATCAGCCCCAGCATTTT. Translation gives CASTHREYQPQHF.

The CDR3 reads CASSRLPGGNEQFF. Here the CDR3 DNA reads TGTGCCAGCAGCCGCCTCCCAGGCGGCAATGAGCAGTTCTTC. The V call is TRBV14, the J call TRBJ2-1; no firm D call. The CDR3 is 14 residues long. V lost 4 bases and J lost 6, with 13 bases in between. From germline, CDR1 is SGHDN and CDR2 FVKESK.

The chain links TRBV12-3 or TRBV12-4 to TRBJ1-4, with 8 bases identical to TRBD1. The CDR3 contains 14 residues. V shed 2 bases, J shed 10 bases, and the junction held 6 bases outside the gene matches. CDR3 nucleotides: TGTGCCAGCAGTTTATCAACAGGGGGGGGAAAACTGTTTTTT. Amino acids: CASSLSTGGGKLFF.

The chain has TRBV7-9 and TRBJ1-4, with D possibly matching TRBD1 (5 bases). The CDR3 covers 12 residues. The germline V and J ends were trimmed by 3 bases and 12 bases, with 11 bases remaining between them. CDR1 is SEHNR, CDR2 FQNEAQ, per germline (reference sequence). The CDR3, as DNA: TGTGCCAGCAGCTTTAGGGGCGTCGAACTGTTTTTT. Translation gives CASSFRGVELFF.

The rearrangement uses TRBV20-1 and TRBJ2-7; 11 bases line up with TRBD2. The junction had 12 bases not matched to a gene; V was cut back by 6 bases and J by 5 bases. The CDR3 runs to 15 residues. Germline CDR1 reads DFQATT; CDR2 reads SNEGSKA (reference sequence). CDR3 protein: CSALPTSGGTNEQYF. The CDR3 coding sequence is TGCAGTGCCCTCCCAACTAGCGGGGGCACCAACGAGCAGTACTTC.

The chain employs TRBV19 and TRBJ2-2; D may be TRBD1 or TRBD2 (5 bases each). Trimming left V 10 bases short and J 6 bases short, with 15 bases between. Germline CDR1 reads LNHDA; CDR2 reads SQIVND (reference sequence). There are 13 residues in the CDR3. This CDR3 reads CATRPGSPGELFF. CDR3 DNA sequence: TGTGCCACCAGACCAGGGAGTCCCGGGGAGCTGTTTTTT. Using reference TRBV19 and TRBJ2-2 for the parts outside the CDR3, the full variable domain is DGGITQSPKYLFRKEGQNVTLSCEQNLNHDAMYWYRQDPGQGLRLIYYSQIVNDFQKGDIAEGYSVSREKKESFPLTVTSAQKNPTAFYLCATRPGSPGELFFGEGSRLTVL.

This clonotype was counted a few times. The rearrangement uses TRBV10-3 and TRBJ2-1; TRBD1 matches at 11 bases. The CDR3 totals 15 residues. The J segment lost 14 bases and the V segment lost 4 bases, leaving 13 bases of the junction unmatched. CDR1 is ENHRY, CDR2 SYGVKD, per germline. DNA of the CDR3: TGTGCCATCAGTGTGTTGGGACAGGGGGGACCGAGTGAGTTCTTC. Its protein product is CAISVLGQGGPSEFF.

Many counts were recorded for this clonotype. V gene TRBV7-6 combines with J gene TRBJ2-1; D tentatively fits TRBD1 or TRBD2 (5 bases each). Germline CDR1 reads SGHVS; CDR2 reads FNYEAQ. V dropped 4 bases and J dropped 3 bases, with 16 bases sitting between them. CDR3 length equals 16 residues. The CDR3 coding sequence is TGTGCCAGCAGCTCGGTGGGGGTCGGCGGCTACAATGAGCAGTTCTTC. Protein sequence: CASSSVGVGGYNEQFF.

This clonotype was recorded a few times. V and J are TRBV6-2 or TRBV6-3 and TRBJ2-3; tentatively, D is TRBD2 (5 bases). Trimming removed 8 bases at V and 4 bases at J, with 19 bases between. Germline-derived CDR1 and CDR2 are MNHEY and SVGEGT. The CDR3 totals 15 residues. This chain's CDR3 is CASRLAASQADTQYF. CDR3 sequence (DNA): TGTGCCAGCCGCCTAGCAGCCTCACAAGCAGATACGCAGTATTTT.